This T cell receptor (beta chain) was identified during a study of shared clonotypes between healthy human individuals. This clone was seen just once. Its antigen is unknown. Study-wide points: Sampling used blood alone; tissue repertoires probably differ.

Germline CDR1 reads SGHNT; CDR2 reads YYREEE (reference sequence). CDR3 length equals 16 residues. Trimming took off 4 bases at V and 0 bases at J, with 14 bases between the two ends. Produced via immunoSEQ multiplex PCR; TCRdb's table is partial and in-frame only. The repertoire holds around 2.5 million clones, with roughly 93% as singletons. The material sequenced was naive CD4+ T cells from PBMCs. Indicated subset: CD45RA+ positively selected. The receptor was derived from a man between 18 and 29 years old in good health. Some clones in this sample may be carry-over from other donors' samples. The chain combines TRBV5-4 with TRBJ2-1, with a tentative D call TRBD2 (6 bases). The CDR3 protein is CASSQRARVSYNEQFF. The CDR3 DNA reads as TGTGCCAGCAGCCAGCGGGCCAGGGTCTCCTACAATGAGCAGTTCTTC.